Listed here are 3 T cell receptor beta chains from one sample, sequenced in a study of cytomegalovirus exposure and HLA in healthy donors. The study ran its PCR with 60 Vbeta and 13 Jbeta primers. Profiled with immunoSEQ multiplex PCR; TCRdb holds only in-frame clones, not every one. The sample lists under 150,000 clones; approximately 67% were seen once. Sequenced input: PBMCs. The source is a man aged 18 to 30 in good health and CMV-seropositive.

This clone came up a few times. CDR3 nucleotides: TGCGCCAGCACTCCAACCGGGACAGGGATCCACGAGCAGTACTTC. Protein: CASTPTGTGIHEQYF. V is TRBV5-1 and J is TRBJ2-7; 9 bases fit TRBD1. The trim removed 6 bases at V and 5 bases at J, leaving 12 bases unmatched. The length of the CDR3 is 15 residues. The germline gives CDR1 SGHRS, CDR2 YFSETQ.

V usage is TRBV15 and J usage is TRBJ2-5; D may be TRBD2 (6 bases). This CDR3 is built from 19 residues. The germline V gene encodes CDR1 LNHNV and CDR2 YYDKDF (reference sequence). Deletions cut 0 bases from V and 3 bases from J, with 23 bases between. The CDR3 DNA is TGTGCCACCAGCAGAGATTATCGGTCCCGTGCCCCGGGGGAAGAGACCCAGTACTTC. Amino acids: CATSRDYRSRAPGEETQYF.

This chain joins TRBV2 and TRBJ2-5; the match to TRBD2 covers 8 bases. Per the germline V gene, CDR1 is SNHLY and CDR2 is FYNNEI. The CDR3 loop spans 15 amino acids. V lost 2 bases, J lost 3 bases, and 5 bases stayed unmatched. CDR3 coding DNA: TGTGCCAGCAGTGAATCTCGGGGGGGCAAAGAGACCCAGTACTTC. It specifies CASSESRGGKETQYF.